The clone carrying this TCR beta chain occurred a few times. What it binds is unknown. This record comes from a study of blood T cells in healthy people across ages. The use of a sample-barcoded 5' primer and a J-beta primer mix characterized a second PCR of about 6 to 12 cycles. With 12 random nucleotides, a template-switch adaptor tagged each individual cDNA molecule. One entry per CDR3 protein results from TCRdb running MiXCR on the 5' RACE reads. The repertoire has over 450,000 distinct CDR3 sequences, less than 25% of them found once; the top ten carry around 10%. Study observations and caveats: Long-lived donors carried more naive CD4+ cells and greater diversity than aged donors.

V was pared by 0 bases and J by 1 base, with 3 bases of the junction left unmatched. CDR3 length: 16 residues. Germline CDR1 reads MGHRA; CDR2 reads YSYEKL. These data are also associated with another study on T cells of mothers and their children. That paper states: The donors comprised roughly 6 children and their three healthy Caucasian mothers.

The sequence was obtained from a boy aged 5-17 years in good health. The J gene is TRBJ1-3, the V gene TRBV4-1, with 7 nucleotides matching TRBD1. What was sequenced was blood. DNA of the CDR3: TGCGCCAGCAGCCAAGACCCCAGGGGGTCTGGAAACACCATATATTTT. This codes for CASSQDPRGSGNTIYF.